A selection of T cell receptor beta chains follows, all from one sample in a study of beta chain features in type 1 diabetes. Sequencing used immunoSEQ multiplex PCR; TCRdb keeps in-frame clones, though not all of them. The table includes hundreds of thousands of clones, under 70% detected once. Source material: naive CD4+ T cells from blood. The receptors originated from a man aged 30-40 years in good health. The CDR3 runs from the conserved cysteine through the conserved F or W. The D gene is left open where the match is weak. Size tells how often a clone was seen (once, few, many) or the class of an expanded clone, and some rows leave it out.

CDR3nt,CDR3aa,j_gene,abundance,v_gene,d_gene
TGTGCCAGCAGCGTGGGGAGGTCCTCTAATGAAAAACTGTTTTTT,CASSVGRSSNEKLFF,TRBJ1-4,NA,TRBV9,NA
TGTGCCTGGAGTGTGCCACAGGGGGCAACAGATACGCAGTATTTT,CAWSVPQGATDTQYF,TRBJ2-3,NA,TRBV30,TRBD1
TGTGCCAGCAGCTCGGGACAGGGGTCAGATACGCAGTATTTT,CASSSGQGSDTQYF,TRBJ2-3,once,TRBV5-4,TRBD1
TGTGCCAGCAGTGAGGGAGGGTCCAAAAACATTCAGTACTTC,CASSEGGSKNIQYF,TRBJ2-4,NA,TRBV6-1,TRBD2
TGTGCCTGGGACCCGGGGGCTGGCGGGAGGGTATACGAGCAGTACTTC,CAWDPGAGGRVYEQYF,TRBJ2-7,once,TRBV30,TRBD2
TGTGCCAGCAGCTTTATGCAGGGGGAAGAGACCCAGTACTTC,CASSFMQGEETQYF,TRBJ2-5,NA,TRBV7-9,TRBD1
TGTGCCATCAGTGAGTGGGGACTAGCGGGGATCTACGAGCAGTACTTC,CAISEWGLAGIYEQYF,TRBJ2-7,NA,TRBV10-3,TRBD2
TGTGCCAGCGGCAGTTACGAGCAGTACTTC,CASGSYEQYF,TRBJ2-7,NA,TRBV25-1,NA
TGTGCCCTTGGGAGGTCGGATTACAATGAGCAGTTCTTC,CALGRSDYNEQFF,TRBJ2-1,few,TRBV30,NA
TGTGCCACCAGCAGAGATTACGGCGCCAATGAGCAGTTCTTC,CATSRDYGANEQFF,TRBJ2-1,NA,TRBV15,NA
TGTGCCAGCAGCCGGACAGGAAGCTCCTACGAGCAGTACTTC,CASSRTGSSYEQYF,TRBJ2-7,few,TRBV6-5,TRBD1
TGTGCCAGCAGGTCGAGAATCACCGGGGAGCTGTTTTTT,CASRSRITGELFF,TRBJ2-2,NA,TRBV7-7,NA
TGTGCCAGCAGCTTAGACCAGCGGAGGTACTACAATGAGCAGTTCTTC,CASSLDQRRYYNEQFF,TRBJ2-1,few,TRBV11-2,NA
TGTGCCTGGAAGGACAGGGCTAACTATGGCTACACCTTC,CAWKDRANYGYTF,TRBJ1-2,NA,TRBV30,TRBD1
TGCAGCGTTGGAGGGGCGGGGGGTACGCAGTATTTT,CSVGGAGGTQYF,TRBJ2-3,NA,TRBV29-1,TRBD2
TGTGCCAGCAGCGATAGGGTCCTAGGGCAGTTCTTC,CASSDRVLGQFF,TRBJ2-1,NA,TRBV11-2,NA
TGTGCCAGCAGCGTCACAGGGGATGGCAATCAGCCCCAGCATTTT,CASSVTGDGNQPQHF,TRBJ1-5,NA,TRBV9,TRBD1